Presented here are 28 T cell receptor beta chains from one specimen sequenced in a study of patients and donors after allogeneic stem cell transplantation. One entry per CDR3 protein results from TCRdb running MiXCR on the RT-PCR reads. The sample holds approximately 150,000 distinct CDR3 sequences, around 30% seen once. Sequenced input: blood, either unsorted or a sorted T cell fraction (not recorded which). The origin of the receptors is a human donor who was either an allogeneic HSCT recipient or a stem cell or donor lymphocyte infusion donor (not recorded which). It is not recorded whose cells these are; they may come from a transplant donor.

This clonotype was detected many times. The chain links TRBV18 to TRBJ2-1; TRBD2 matches at 10 bases. V trimming: 0 bases; J trimming: 2 bases; junction bases outside the gene matches: 4. CDR1 is KGHSH, CDR2 LQKENI, per germline. CDR3 length: 17 amino acids. CDR3 amino acids: CASSPPETSGTYNEQFF. As DNA, the CDR3 is TGTGCCAGCTCACCACCGGAAACTAGCGGGACCTACAATGAGCAGTTCTTC.

The J gene is TRBJ2-3, the V gene TRBV20-1; D may be TRBD2 (6 bases). This CDR3 comprises 17 residues. Trimming took 0 bases from V and 2 from J, leaving 18 bases between them. CDR1 DFQATT and CDR2 SNEGSKA come from the germline V gene (reference sequence). CDR3 DNA sequence: TGCAGTGCTAGAGATCTCTCGGGGGAGGCCCCCACAGATACGCAGTATTTT. It encodes CSARDLSGEAPTDTQYF.

There are many counts of this clonotype. A junction end diverges from the germline sequence, so it may reflect a read error. The CDR3, as DNA: TGTGCCAGAAGCTTAGAAGGGGCCCGCGGCTACACCTTC. This codes for CARSLEGARGYTF. The chain joins TRBV7-9 to TRBJ1-2; possible D gene TRBD1, 5 bases. The CDR3 runs 13 residues. CDR1 and CDR2 (germline): SEHNR, FQNEAQ (reference sequence).

The chain uses TRBV12-3 or TRBV12-4 and TRBJ2-5; 7 nucleotides line up with TRBD1. The ends lost 5 bases at V and 1 base at J; junction bases unmatched: 4. This CDR3 is built from 14 residues. The CDR3 sequence: CASSPGQSQETQYF. Written as DNA, the CDR3 is TGTGCCAGCAGTCCGGGACAGAGCCAAGAGACCCAGTACTTC.

This clonotype was seen a handful of times. This chain links TRBV28 with TRBJ2-1; a possible D gene is TRBD2 (5 bases). Trimming took 6 bases from V and 5 from J, leaving 20 bases between them. This CDR3 has 16 residues. Looked up from germline, CDR1 is MDHEN and CDR2 is SYDVKM. The CDR3 region has the DNA TGTGCCAGCAGCCGGGCCGGGTCTCCGAGGGACAATGAGCAGTTCTTC. As protein: CASSRAGSPRDNEQFF.

In this sample, this clonotype turned up a few times. The chain couples TRBV7-9 to TRBJ2-7, with D unclear. The CDR3 extends over 13 amino acids. Looked up from germline, CDR1 is SEHNR and CDR2 is FQNEAQ (reference sequence). V was trimmed by 1 base and J by 9 bases, leaving 13 bases between them. CDR3 DNA sequence: TGTGCCAGCAGCTTAGTTCTCGGTTCGGGGCAGTACTTC. Its translation: CASSLVLGSGQYF.

The chain uses TRBV7-2 and TRBJ2-2; no clear D gene. The CDR3 is 13 amino acids. Germline CDR1 SGHTA, CDR2 FQGNSA. V lost 5 bases and J 4 bases, leaving 8 bases between the germline ends. This chain's CDR3 is CASSVTITGELFF. In nucleotides, the CDR3 is TGTGCCAGCAGCGTAACTATCACCGGGGAGCTGTTTTTT.

This clonotype has more than one count but fewer than ten. This chain links TRBV24-1 with TRBJ1-1; D possibly corresponds to TRBD1 (6 bases). Trimming removed 0 bases at V and 3 bases at J, with 10 bases between. The CDR3 is made up of 15 amino acids. From germline, CDR1 is KGHDR and CDR2 SFDVKD. CDR3 protein: CATSDLTGRDTEAFF. The DNA of the CDR3 is TGTGCCACCAGTGATTTGACAGGGAGAGACACTGAAGCTTTCTTT.

The chain couples TRBV29-1 to TRBJ2-7, with 9 bases identical to TRBD2. The junction had 10 bases not matched to a gene; V was cut back by 3 bases and J by 4 bases. Germline CDR1 is SQVTM and CDR2 is ANQGSEA. CDR3 length: 15 amino acids. The CDR3 DNA follows: TGCAGCGTTGAGGGCGGGAGGGCCCGTCCTTACGAGCAGTACTTC. Protein sequence: CSVEGGRARPYEQYF.

This rearrangement joins TRBV12-3 or TRBV12-4 to TRBJ2-2; no clear D. The length of the CDR3 is 12 residues. Trimming took 7 bases from V and 4 from J, leaving 7 bases between them. CDR3 region: CASTDSTGELFF. The CDR3 region has the DNA TGTGCCAGCACCGATAGCACCGGGGAGCTGTTTTTT.

This clonotype was seen a few times. J is TRBJ1-1 and V is TRBV12-3 or TRBV12-4; D is unclear. CDR3 length: 13 amino acids. V gave up 3 bases and J gave up 6 bases, with 11 bases separating them. The CDR3 sequence: CASSFPAGPEAFF. DNA of the CDR3: TGTGCCAGCAGTTTTCCTGCAGGACCTGAAGCTTTCTTT.

The genes are TRBV5-1 and TRBJ2-2; 14 nucleotides match TRBD2. V was clipped by 3 bases and J by 5 bases; unmatched bases: 3. CDR3 size: 16 residues. The V gene's germline CDR1 is SGHRS and CDR2 YFSETQ. This CDR3 is CASSWGLAGETGELFF. The CDR3 coding sequence is TGCGCCAGCAGCTGGGGACTAGCGGGAGAAACCGGGGAGCTGTTTTTT.

This clonotype was found many times. The genes are TRBV12-3 or TRBV12-4 and TRBJ1-4; D may be TRBD1 (6 bases). Trimming took 5 bases from V and 1 from J, leaving 11 bases between them. The CDR3 spans 15 residues. The CDR3 DNA reads TGTGCCAGCAGTGCCCAAGGGGGAACTAATGAAAAACTGTTTTTT. Translating gives CASSAQGGTNEKLFF.

V usage is TRBV4-3 and J usage is TRBJ1-5, with D unresolved. The CDR3 spans 15 residues. With 2 bases removed from V and 1 base from J, the gap between germline ends came to 9 bases. Germline assignment: CDR1 LGHNA and CDR2 YSLEER. The DNA for the CDR3 is TGCGCCAGCAGCCAACGCTTGGAAAGCAATCAGCCCCAGCATTTT. Amino acids: CASSQRLESNQPQHF.

This clonotype occurred many times. This chain links TRBV10-3 with TRBJ2-7; 8 nucleotides agree with TRBD1. V lost 10 bases, J lost 2 bases, and 10 bases stayed unmatched. The CDR3 extends over 14 amino acids. Per germline, CDR1 ENHRY and CDR2 SYGVKD. In nucleotides, the CDR3 is TGTGCCACCAGCACGTGGACAGGGACCTACGAGCAGTACTTC. This sequence encodes CATSTWTGTYEQYF.

This chain links TRBV24-1 with TRBJ2-1; D assignment may be TRBD1 or TRBD2 (7 bases each). Germline V gene lookup returns CDR1 KGHDR and CDR2 SFDVKD. V lost 4 bases, J lost 7 bases, and 16 bases lay in between. CDR3 size: 15 residues. The CDR3 DNA reads TGTGCCACCAGTGACCCTGCCAGGGGGGGAAATGAGCAGTTCTTC. It translates to CATSDPARGGNEQFF.

The chain uses TRBV7-2 and TRBJ2-3, with D perhaps TRBD2 (5 bases). The V end was cut by 5 bases, the J end by 11 bases, with 14 bases between. Germline CDR1 SGHTA, CDR2 FQGNSA. The length of the CDR3 is 12 residues. CDR3 in DNA: TGTGCCAGCAGCCGGACTCCTACAAAGCAGTATTTT. Protein product: CASSRTPTKQYF.

This clonotype was seen a handful of times. The CDR3 loop is CASSYSRWREGENEQFF. DNA for the CDR3: TGTGCCAGCAGTTACTCGCGTTGGCGGGAAGGTGAGAATGAGCAGTTCTTC. The chain couples TRBV6-2 or TRBV6-3 to TRBJ2-1, with a tentative D call TRBD2 (6 bases). Trimming removed 0 bases at V and 7 bases at J, with 19 bases between. The CDR3 consists of 17 residues. The germline CDR1 and CDR2 sequences are MNHEY and SVGEGT.

This clonotype was counted a few times. The CDR3 loop reads CASSFFGNTIYF. The CDR3 DNA follows: TGTGCCAGCAGTTTCTTTGGAAACACCATATATTTT. This chain links TRBV12-3 or TRBV12-4 with TRBJ1-3, with no clear D. This CDR3 region has 12 residues. The ends were cut back, 3 bases at V and 3 bases at J, with 3 bases in the middle.

The chain recombines TRBV14 with TRBJ2-7; TRBD2 matches 7 bases. Per germline, CDR1 SGHDN and CDR2 FVKESK. CDR3 length: 14 residues. The V gene end was trimmed by 1 base and the J gene end by 3 bases; junction bases not matched to a gene: 3. The CDR3 DNA reads as TGTGCCAGCAGCCAAGGAGCGGGAAACTACGAGCAGTACTTC. Its protein is CASSQGAGNYEQYF.

The V call is TRBV3-1, the J call TRBJ2-7; D uncertain. V was trimmed by 0 bases and J by 3 bases, leaving 12 bases between them. This CDR3 spans 15 amino acids. Germline CDR1 is LGHDT and CDR2 is YNNKEL (reference sequence). The CDR3: CASSQDYRSDYEQYF. The CDR3 DNA reads as TGTGCCAGCAGCCAAGATTACCGATCCGACTACGAGCAGTACTTC.

The chain has TRBV25-1 and TRBJ2-7, with 11 bases lining up with TRBD2. CDR1 and CDR2 (germline): MGHDK, SYGVNS. The CDR3 has 15 residues. The junction had 4 bases not matched to a gene; V was cut back by 3 bases and J by 3 bases. CDR3 DNA: TGTGCCAGCAGTGACCCGACTAGCGGGGACTACGAGCAGTACTTC. Translated: CASSDPTSGDYEQYF.

This clonotype was seen more than once but under ten times. This chain links TRBV3-1 with TRBJ1-2; D is unclear. The V gene's germline CDR1 is LGHDT and CDR2 YNNKEL (reference sequence). V was shortened by 2 bases and J by 3 bases, with 7 bases between the two germline ends. This CDR3 is 13 amino acids long. DNA of the CDR3: TGTGCCAGCAGCCAATTTGGAGACTATGGCTACACCTTC. Its translation is CASSQFGDYGYTF.

This clonotype was recorded a few times. The gene calls are TRBV20-1 and TRBJ2-7; D gene unclear. CDR3 length: 13 residues. V lost 6 bases, J lost 3 bases, and 15 bases lay in between. CDR1 and CDR2 from the germline V gene are DFQATT and SNEGSKA (reference sequence). In DNA, the CDR3 is TGCAGTGCCGTTTCCCCCTCTCGCTACGAGCAGTACTTC. This codes for CSAVSPSRYEQYF.

The chain carries TRBV24-1 and TRBJ1-2; no definite D call. The V and J ends lost 7 bases and 8 bases respectively, with 16 bases between them. Germline CDR1 reads KGHDR; CDR2 reads SFDVKD. The CDR3 covers 13 residues. CDR3: CATSGGPTYGYTF. For the CDR3, the DNA is TGTGCCACCAGCGGAGGGCCTACTTACGGCTACACCTTC.

This clonotype was detected only a few times. CDR3 sequence reads: CASSFRDSRYEQYF. The CDR3 coding sequence is TGTGCCAGCAGTTTCCGGGACTCTAGATACGAGCAGTACTTC. This sequence joins TRBV27 and TRBJ2-7; D is possibly TRBD2 (6 bases). V was trimmed by 3 bases and J by 4 bases, leaving 13 bases between them. The germline V gene has CDR1 MNHEY and CDR2 SMNVEV (reference sequence). The CDR3 has 14 residues.

The genes are TRBV5-1 and TRBJ1-6, with D possibly being TRBD1 (5 bases). CDR1 and CDR2 (germline): SGHRS, YFSETQ. The CDR3 totals 14 residues. V lost 0 bases and J 7 bases, leaving 8 bases between the germline ends. CDR3 DNA sequence: TGCGCCAGCAGCTTGGACAGGTCCAATTCACCCCTCCACTTT. Protein sequence: CASSLDRSNSPLHF. The variable domain in full, completed from reference TRBV5-1 and TRBJ1-6, reads KAGVTQTPRYLIKTRGQQVTLSCSPISGHRSVSWYQQTPGQGLQFLFEYFSETQRNKGNFPGRFSGRQFSNSRSEMNVSTLELGDSALYLCASSLDRSNSPLHFGNGTRLTVT.

The J gene is TRBJ1-6, the V gene TRBV6-5; TRBD1 matches at 9 bases. The CDR3 has 14 amino acids. J was trimmed by 8 bases and V by 8 bases; bases with no gene match: 7. Germline CDR1 and CDR2: MNHEY and SVGAGI. The chain's CDR3 is CASVGQGFDSPLHF. The CDR3, as DNA: TGTGCCAGCGTTGGACAGGGGTTCGATTCACCCCTCCACTTT.